This T cell receptor (beta chain) was recovered during a study of T-cell reconstitution after alpha-beta-depleted transplantation in children. This clonotype was seen ten or more times. No antigen is known for it. Study observations and caveats: The high TCRbeta diversity at day 60 in some patients came from surviving recipient T cells and thymic progenitors. By about two months after transplant, alpha-beta T cells reportedly arose from several hundred graft clones that had expanded. At one year after transplant, newly produced T cells mostly accounted for T-cell counts and diversity.

V shed 4 bases, J shed 1 base, and the junction held 3 bases outside the gene matches. This CDR3 is 14 amino acids long. Germline V gives CDR1 SGHAT, CDR2 FQNNGV. It was with unique molecular identifiers that the TCRbeta library was prepared. TCRdb ran MiXCR on the PCR reads and lists one entry per CDR3 protein. The sample contains 670,000 or so distinct CDR3 sequences, less than 15% of which appear only once. The sample was PBMCs, taken before TCRalphabeta/CD19-depleted stem cell transplant. This TCR was recovered from a girl aged 2 to 10 with congenital amegakaryocytic thrombocytopenia, due to receive a stem cell transplant. The chain recombines TRBV11-2 with TRBJ1-1; 7 bases are a match to TRBD1. The CDR3, as DNA: TGTGCCAGCAGCTCGGGACAGCCGAACACTGAAGCTTTCTTT. Its translation: CASSSGQPNTEAFF.